This entry concerns a single T cell receptor (beta chain). Its antigen is unknown. This CDR3 spans 14 amino acids. V gave up 3 bases and J gave up 8 bases; unmatched junction bases: 3. Germline CDR1 and CDR2: SGHDN and FVKESK. TCRdb independently ran MiXCR on the 5' RACE reads; one entry per CDR3 protein. This table holds about 100,000 distinct CDR3 sequences, just under 6% found once. These data originate in a study of identical twins. Study-wide results and caveats: Findings came from cross-sectional statistics, without long-term follow-up of donors. Monozygotic twins shared more out-of-frame TCR alpha than recombination models predicted. Out-of-frame alpha sequences shared between twins exhibited an excess of low generation probability.

All of the donors were Caucasians in good health. The rearrangement links TRBV14 to TRBJ1-6, with 8 bases aligning to TRBD1. The clonotype comes from a woman aged 50 to 65 in good health. Sequencing input: memory T cells sorted from blood. The chain's CDR3 is CASSHRTGHSPLHF. The CDR3 DNA reads TGTGCCAGCAGCCACCGGACAGGGCATTCACCCCTCCACTTT.